The table lists the clone carrying this TCR beta chain with a count of one. The CDR3 extends over 14 amino acids. CDR1 KGHDR and CDR2 SFDVKD come from the germline V gene. V was shortened by 5 bases and J by 4 bases, with 11 bases between the two germline ends. Measured with immunoSEQ multiplex PCR; TCRdb has only the in-frame clones, and not every one. The data show 170,000 or so clones, roughly 91% seen once. This entry belongs to a study of control samples from healthy donors and cancer patients. The material sequenced was blood. This receptor was taken from a man younger than 30 in good health. The chain uses TRBV24-1 and TRBJ2-1; D gene ambiguous. The CDR3 sequence: CATSVGGTYNEQFF. The CDR3 DNA is TGTGCCACCAGTGTGGGTGGCACTTACAATGAGCAGTTCTTC.